The 11 T cell receptor beta chains listed next were all sequenced from one sample in a study of blood T cell repertoires in COVID-19. Generated by immunoSEQ multiplex PCR, the TCRdb table keeps only in-frame clones and is missing some. The data contain some 100,000 clones, 85% of them singletons. The sample was peripheral blood. These receptors were obtained from a man in his fifties with active or convalescent COVID-19.

The V call is TRBV18, the J call TRBJ1-3, with a tentative D call TRBD1 (6 bases). The CDR3 consists of 15 residues. Trimming removed 2 bases at V and 0 bases at J, with 8 bases between. CDR1 is KGHSH, CDR2 LQKENI, per germline. The CDR3 is CASSPTDSSGNTIYF. The CDR3 nucleotides read TGTGCCAGCTCACCAACGGACAGCTCTGGAAACACCATATATTTT. Full variable domain (outside the CDR3, taken from reference TRBV18 and TRBJ1-3): NAGVMQNPRHLVRRRGQEARLRCSPMKGHSHVYWYRQLPEEGLKFMVYLQKENIIDESGMPKERFSAEFPKEGPSILRIQQVVRGDSAAYFCASSPTDSSGNTIYFGEGSWLTVV.

The chain's CDR3 is CASSEYGTGEDNTEAFF. DNA of the CDR3: TGCGCCAGCAGTGAATATGGGACAGGGGAGGATAACACTGAAGCTTTCTTT. This rearrangement joins TRBV10-1 to TRBJ1-1, with 10 bases that match TRBD1. The germline CDR1 and CDR2 sequences are WNHNN and SYGVQD (reference sequence). This CDR3 is built from 17 residues. Germline trimming cut 3 bases from V and 2 bases from J; bases unmatched to any gene: 9.

CDR3: CASSLIRGIRTEAFF. CDR3 DNA: TGTGCCAGCAGCCTCATACGGGGGATTAGGACTGAAGCTTTCTTT. V usage is TRBV7-9 and J usage is TRBJ1-1; TRBD1 is a possible D gene (5 bases). The CDR3 spans 15 residues. Germline V lookup: CDR1 SEHNR, CDR2 FQNEAQ (reference sequence). V lost 5 bases and J 5 bases, leaving 18 bases between the germline ends.

The CDR3 region is CASSPTDRGYNEKLFF. CDR3 nucleotide sequence: TGTGCCAGCTCACCAACGGACAGGGGGTATAATGAAAAACTGTTTTTT. The chain is built from TRBV18 and TRBJ1-4, with 10 nucleotides matching TRBD1. Germline values: CDR1 KGHSH, CDR2 LQKENI. The CDR3 length is 16 residues. J lost 4 bases, V lost 2 bases, and 4 bases had no gene match.

The gene calls are TRBV5-6 and TRBJ1-5, with 7 bases that match TRBD1. V lost 1 base and J lost 5; bases outside the gene matches: 0. Germline loops: CDR1 SGHDT, CDR2 YYEEEE. The length of the CDR3 is 13 residues. CDR3 coding DNA: TGTGCCAGCAGCTTGACAGGGGATCAGCCCCAGCATTTT. Protein sequence: CASSLTGDQPQHF.

The V and J genes are TRBV5-4 and TRBJ2-3; 7 bases fit TRBD2. The V gene's germline CDR1 is SGHNT and CDR2 YYREEE (reference sequence). This CDR3 is built from 13 residues. The V segment lost 4 bases and the J segment 4 bases; nucleotides outside the gene matches: 3. For the CDR3, the DNA is TGTGCCAGCAGCCCCCGGGGGGCAGATACGCAGTATTTT. It codes for CASSPRGADTQYF.

This chain uses TRBV12-5 with TRBJ2-7; 8 nucleotides agree with TRBD2. J lost 5 bases, V lost 0 bases, and 15 bases had no gene match. The CDR3 extends over 18 amino acids. CDR1 is LGHNT and CDR2 is FRNRAP in the germline V gene. The CDR3 loop reads CASGLVRTNGLAPNEQYF. CDR3 DNA sequence: TGTGCTAGTGGTTTGGTCCGGACGAATGGACTAGCTCCCAACGAGCAGTACTTC.

The V and J genes are TRBV21-1 and TRBJ2-5; TRBD1 is taken as the D call from the table, unchecked against the DNA. TRBV21-1 represents a pseudogene. The length of the CDR3 is 17 residues. CDR3 loop: CASSKPDLGQGSETQYF. The CDR3 DNA reads as TGTGCCAGCAGCAAACCCGACCTGGGACAGGGTTCAGAGACCCAGTACTTC.

The rearrangement uses TRBV10-1 and TRBJ2-1; 7 bases match TRBD1. The V gene's germline CDR1 is WNHNN and CDR2 SYGVQD (reference sequence). J gave up 2 bases and V 5 bases, and 3 bases lay outside the gene matches. The CDR3 is 14 residues long. CDR3 sequence: CASSRTGPYNEQFF. Written as DNA, the CDR3 is TGCGCCAGCAGTAGGACAGGTCCCTACAATGAGCAGTTCTTC.

This rearrangement joins TRBV2 to TRBJ2-3, with 7 bases aligning to TRBD1. Trimming at V came to 9 bases and at J to 1 base, leaving 4 bases not matched to a gene. CDR3 size: 13 residues. Germline CDR1 and CDR2: SNHLY and FYNNEI. CDR3 residues: CARQGLGTDTQYF. CDR3 nucleotide sequence: TGTGCCAGACAGGGGCTGGGCACAGATACGCAGTATTTT.

The V call is TRBV2, the J call TRBJ2-1; the match to TRBD2 covers 13 bases. The CDR3 length is 13 residues. V was pared by 11 bases and J by 9 bases, with 7 bases of the junction left unmatched. Germline loops: CDR1 SNHLY, CDR2 FYNNEI. The CDR3: CAGGLAGAVEQFF. DNA for the CDR3: TGTGCCGGAGGACTAGCGGGAGCTGTTGAGCAGTTCTTC.